This T cell receptor (beta chain) derives from a study of cytomegalovirus exposure and HLA in healthy donors. Overall study context: Among about 179 million T cells, an earlier analysis found 90 million to 130 million unique TCR beta sequences.

Comments on this clone: Its antigen is undetermined.

The CDR3 spans 17 residues. Per the germline V gene, CDR1 is SGHTS and CDR2 is YDEGEE. The V and J ends lost 2 bases and 0 bases respectively, with 14 bases between them. The PCR ran on 60 Vbeta and 13 Jbeta primers. The data were produced by immunoSEQ multiplex PCR, yet TCRdb's version contains in-frame clones alone and is incomplete. The table has about 160,000 clones, roughly nine tenths seen once. Overall study findings and caveats: Later analysis showed TCR association rates varying by HLA locus, highest for DRB1 and lowest for HLA-C. Donor immune exposure was known only as CMV serostatus. High sensitivity and specificity were reportedly achieved when the classifier diagnosed cytomegalovirus status.

V gene TRBV5-8 combines with J gene TRBJ1-4, with D perhaps matching TRBD1 (5 bases). This sequence originates from a woman in her 30s in good health and CMV-seronegative. Specimen: PBMCs. CDR3 residues: CASSLDRGSATNEKLFF. The CDR3 nucleotides read TGTGCCAGCAGCTTAGATAGGGGAAGTGCAACTAATGAAAAACTGTTTTTT. The whole variable domain, filled in from reference TRBV5-8 and TRBJ1-4, reads EAGVTQSPTHLIKTRGQQATLRCSPISGHTSVYWYQQALGLGLQFLLWYDEGEERNRGNFPPRFSGRQFPNYSSELNVNALELEDSALYLCASSLDRGSATNEKLFFGSGTQLSVL.